This paragraph reports one TCR beta chain. The sample originates from a study of shared clonotypes between healthy human individuals. Clones were sequenced by immunoSEQ multiplex PCR, and TCRdb holds only the in-frame ones, with some missing. This table has about 870,000 clones, 85% to 95% appearing once. Naive CD8 isolation took CD45RO-negative cells positively selected for CCR7 and excluded terminally differentiated effector memory CD45RA+ cells. Sequenced input: naive CD8+ T cells sorted from blood. The TCR comes from a man younger than 40 in good health.

The DNA of the CDR3 is TGTGCTAGTGGTTTCTTTGGAGAGGACACTGAAGCTTTCTTT. Protein sequence: CASGFFGEDTEAFF. The V and J genes are TRBV12-5 and TRBJ1-1; D gene unclear. Trimming took off 3 bases at V and 3 bases at J, with 11 bases between the two ends. Germline V gene lookup returns CDR1 LGHNT and CDR2 FRNRAP. This CDR3 contains 14 residues.